This passage covers 31 T cell receptor beta chains from one sample sequenced in a study of breast tumors, draining lymph nodes, adjacent tissues (TCRdb year 2016). The lymph node samples were taken from the axillary draining lymph nodes of breast cancer patients. Receptors were amplified or captured by multiplex PCR. The sample was run on an Illumina HiSeq 2000. TCRdb trimmed public reads at Q25 via fastp, called clones via MiXCR and kept in-frame beta chains. Here each entry gathers all rows of one CDR3 protein and keeps the most common genes and DNA. Present in this sample are approximately 230,000 distinct CDR3 sequences, around 34% of which were seen just once. The ten largest make up about 3.9% of the sample. The sequencing input was axillary lymph node tissue. The receptors here all came from a female donor with breast cancer. Some clones in this sample may be carry-over from other donors' samples.

V and J are TRBV3-1 and TRBJ2-2; tentative D call: TRBD1 (6 bases). Trimming cost V 3 bases and J 1 base, with 15 bases left between them. Germline V CDR1 and CDR2: LGHDT, YNNKEL (reference sequence). CDR3 size: 17 residues. The CDR3 nucleotides read TGTGCCAGCAGCCAGGAACAGGGTCGATTGAACACCGGGGAGCTGTTTTTT. Amino acid sequence: CASSQEQGRLNTGELFF.

The chain joins TRBV20-1 to TRBJ1-2, with TRBD1 as a possible D gene (6 bases). In germline, CDR1 is DFQATT, CDR2 SNEGSKA (reference sequence). The CDR3 is 13 residues long. Trimming took off 6 bases at V and 3 bases at J, with 14 bases between the two ends. CDR3 sequence: CSARLGQHYGYTF. Here the CDR3 DNA reads TGCAGTGCCCGACTAGGACAGCACTATGGCTACACCTTC.

The chain recombines TRBV28 with TRBJ2-7; TRBD1 matches at 9 bases. Germline CDR1 and CDR2: MDHEN and SYDVKM. This CDR3 has 14 residues. Losses at the gene ends were 6 bases for V and 4 bases for J; bases not matched to a gene: 7. The CDR3 coding sequence is TGTGCCAGCAGAGCACAGGGGGCGCGGTACGAGCAGTACTTC. Amino acid sequence: CASRAQGARYEQYF.

This clonotype was recorded many times. V is TRBV20-1 and J is TRBJ2-3, with 7 bases lining up with TRBD1. The V and J ends lost 6 bases and 1 base, in that order; junction bases with no gene match: 4. This CDR3 spans 13 amino acids. Germline values: CDR1 DFQATT, CDR2 SNEGSKA (reference sequence). DNA of the CDR3: TGCAGTGCCGACAGGGAAGGCACAGATACGCAGTATTTT. Translating gives CSADREGTDTQYF.

This clonotype came up many times. This sequence joins TRBV24-1 and TRBJ1-5; 10 nucleotides match TRBD1. Trimming cost V 5 bases and J 0 bases; bases outside gene matches: 9. Germline CDR1 KGHDR, CDR2 SFDVKD. The CDR3 spans 18 residues. The CDR3 DNA reads TGTGCCACCAGTGGCCGGGACAGGGGATCATATAGCAATCAGCCCCAGCATTTT. Its protein is CATSGRDRGSYSNQPQHF.

J is TRBJ2-2 and V is TRBV11-2; no clear D. Trimming cost V 5 bases and J 6 bases, with 7 bases left between them. The germline V gene encodes CDR1 SGHAT and CDR2 FQNNGV. CDR3 length: 12 residues. This CDR3 reads CASSAGPGELFF. The DNA of the CDR3 is TGTGCCAGCAGCGCCGGACCCGGGGAGCTGTTTTTT.

The chain links TRBV11-3 to TRBJ2-1; TRBD2 might be the D (5 bases). CDR1 is SGHNT and CDR2 is YENEEA in the germline V gene. Deletions cut 0 bases from V and 7 bases from J, with 13 bases between. The CDR3 covers 15 residues. CDR3 sequence reads: CASSLDQTSGNEQFF. The CDR3 nucleotides are TGTGCCAGCAGCTTAGACCAAACCTCGGGGAATGAGCAGTTCTTC.

This clonotype occurred many times. The chain combines TRBV6-1 with TRBJ1-6, with 7 nucleotides matching TRBD1. The CDR3 extends over 16 amino acids. J was trimmed by 10 bases and V by 2 bases; bases with no gene match: 11. The germline CDR1 and CDR2 sequences are MNHNS and SASEGT. CDR3 DNA: TGTGCCAGCAGTGAAACAGGGGCCATAGGTGCCTCACCCCTCCACTTT. Its protein is CASSETGAIGASPLHF.

The V call is TRBV12-3 or TRBV12-4, the J call TRBJ1-2; D is undetermined. The CDR3 extends over 13 amino acids. With 9 bases removed from V and 4 bases from J, the gap between germline ends came to 15 bases. CDR3 nucleotides: TGTGCCAGTGGTTGGGGAGGGCCCTATGGCTACACCTTC. Translating gives CASGWGGPYGYTF.

There are a few counts of this clonotype. Just one base apart from a much larger clone, this may be a read error. The gene calls are TRBV6-5 and TRBJ2-5, with 12 bases lining up with TRBD2. Germline V gene sequence: CDR1 MNHEY, CDR2 SVGAGI. The CDR3 runs to 16 residues. Written as DNA, the CDR3 is TGTGCCAGCAGTCACTCGGCTAGCGGGAGGGAAGAGACCCAGTACTTC. Encoded protein: CASSHSASGREETQYF.

The chain links TRBV5-1 to TRBJ1-5, with a possible D match to TRBD1 (6 bases). The CDR3 runs to 14 residues. V lost 5 bases and J lost 8, with 17 bases in between. Germline CDR1 is SGHRS and CDR2 is YFSETQ. The CDR3 is CASSYRSGDEPQHF. The CDR3, as DNA: TGCGCCAGCAGTTATCGGTCAGGGGACGAGCCCCAGCATTTT.

Turning to this clonotype: A much larger clone differs from this one at a single base, so this may be a read error. V and J are TRBV30 and TRBJ1-4; 8 bases map to TRBD1. Germline values: CDR1 GTSNPN, CDR2 SVGIG (reference sequence). The V segment lost 0 bases and the J segment 7 bases; nucleotides outside the gene matches: 4. The CDR3 runs 14 residues. CDR3 sequence: CAWSVLGTGEKLFF. The CDR3 bases are TGTGCCTGGAGTGTTTTAGGGACAGGTGAAAAACTGTTTTTT.

There are many counts of this clonotype. V gene TRBV2 combines with J gene TRBJ1-2; D possibly corresponds to TRBD1 (6 bases). V lost 4 bases and J lost 4, with 16 bases in between. The CDR3 sequence is 15 residues long. Per the germline V gene, CDR1 is SNHLY and CDR2 is FYNNEI. This CDR3 reads CASSAQGGGVYGYTF. The DNA for the CDR3 is TGTGCCAGCAGTGCCCAGGGCGGGGGCGTCTATGGCTACACCTTC.

This clonotype was seen at least ten times. This chain links TRBV5-8 with TRBJ2-1; 8 bases fit TRBD2. Germline CDR1 is SGHTS and CDR2 is YDEGEE. CDR3 length: 16 amino acids. V trimming: 1 base; J trimming: 3 bases; junction bases outside the gene matches: 6. CDR3 DNA: TGTGCCAGCAGCTTGCCCGGGAGGGCCTTCTACAATGAGCAGTTCTTC. Its protein is CASSLPGRAFYNEQFF.

This clonotype was detected ten times or more. The chain joins TRBV2 to TRBJ1-5; 10 positions agree with TRBD1. The CDR3 is made up of 15 amino acids. Germline V gene data show CDR1 as SNHLY and CDR2 as FYNNEI. V lost 5 bases, J lost 3 bases, and 4 bases stayed unmatched. In nucleotides, the CDR3 is TGTGCCAGCAGTCCCGGGACAGGGGCCAATCAGCCCCAGCATTTT. Translation: CASSPGTGANQPQHF.

At least ten counts were recorded for this clonotype. This rearrangement joins TRBV5-6 to TRBJ1-2; possibly TRBD1 for D (6 bases). The length of the CDR3 is 14 residues. Germline-derived CDR1 and CDR2 are SGHDT and YYEEEE. With 1 base removed from V and 4 bases from J, the gap between germline ends came to 11 bases. The CDR3 is CASSLTGSIYGYTF. Here the CDR3 DNA reads TGTGCCAGCAGCTTGACAGGGTCGATCTATGGCTACACCTTC.

The V and J genes are TRBV10-2 and TRBJ1-1; possibly TRBD1 for D (6 bases). The CDR3 length is 13 residues. V lost 7 bases and J 5 bases, leaving 14 bases between the germline ends. CDR1 is WSHSY, CDR2 SAAADI, per germline. Here the CDR3 DNA reads TGCGCCAGCAACAGGGTTCAAGGGACTGAAGCTTTCTTT. Protein product: CASNRVQGTEAFF.

The sample holds many counts of this clonotype. The CDR3 bases are TGCGCCAGCAGCTTGGGGACTAGCGGGAGCCCCAACCACGAGCAGTACTTC. Amino acids: CASSLGTSGSPNHEQYF. The chain couples TRBV5-1 to TRBJ2-7; 13 nucleotides align to TRBD2. The CDR3 spans 17 residues. After removal of 0 bases from V and 5 bases from J, the junction contained 8 bases not matched to a gene. Germline V gene sequence: CDR1 SGHRS, CDR2 YFSETQ.

The table lists this clonotype with many counts. The rearrangement joins TRBV12-3 or TRBV12-4 to TRBJ2-1; TRBD2 matches at 7 bases. V shed 4 bases, J shed 4 bases, and the junction held 4 bases outside the gene matches. The CDR3 spans 14 residues. The CDR3 here is CASSSSGAYNEQFF. CDR3 DNA: TGTGCCAGCAGTTCGAGCGGGGCATACAATGAGCAGTTCTTC.

At least ten counts were recorded for this clonotype. This chain joins TRBV11-3 and TRBJ2-7; D is undetermined. Deletions cut 3 bases from V and 3 bases from J, with 9 bases between. The CDR3 contains 13 residues. Germline V CDR1 and CDR2: SGHNT, YENEEA. The CDR3 is CASSFHRDYEQYF. The CDR3, as DNA: TGTGCCAGCAGCTTCCACAGAGACTACGAGCAGTACTTC.

This clonotype was observed a few times. The genes are TRBV20-1 and TRBJ2-7; possible D gene TRBD2, 7 bases. Germline V gene data show CDR1 as DFQATT and CDR2 as SNEGSKA (reference sequence). Trimming took off 3 bases at V and 2 bases at J, with 14 bases between the two ends. The CDR3 contains 14 residues. CDR3: CSASFSGGAYEQYF. In DNA form, the CDR3 reads TGCAGTGCTAGCTTTTCGGGGGGCGCCTACGAGCAGTACTTC.

This clonotype has a count of ten or more. This chain links TRBV12-5 with TRBJ2-7, with no clear D. Between the trimmed V and J ends, which lost 6 bases and 0 bases, there was a span of 3 bases. The CDR3 loop spans 11 amino acids. Germline values: CDR1 LGHNT, CDR2 FRNRAP. For the CDR3, the DNA is TGTGCTAGTGGCTTCTCCTACGAGCAGTACTTC. Residues: CASGFSYEQYF.

On this clonotype: A read error may be the cause here, since a much bigger clone is one base away. V is TRBV7-9 and J is TRBJ2-2; TRBD2 might be the D (5 bases). CDR1 and CDR2 from the germline V gene are SEHNR and FQNEAQ (reference sequence). The CDR3 contains 15 residues. CDR3: CASNLGTGLAGELFF. In DNA form, the CDR3 reads TGTGCCAGCAACTTAGGCACGGGATTGGCCGGGGAGCTGTTTTTT.

This clonotype was observed a handful of times. The chain links TRBV6-1 to TRBJ2-2; D uncertain. The CDR3 sequence is 14 residues long. The V gene's germline CDR1 is MNHNS and CDR2 SASEGT. V lost 6 bases to trimming and J lost 1 base, with 9 bases between them. CDR3 coding DNA: TGTGCCAGCAGAGCCCCAGGGAACACCGGGGAGCTGTTTTTT. Translating gives CASRAPGNTGELFF.

This clonotype was counted at least ten times. This sequence joins TRBV7-3 and TRBJ2-1; the D is unclear. CDR1 is SGHTA and CDR2 is FQGTGA in the germline V gene. The CDR3 runs 15 residues. V dropped 4 bases and J dropped 5 bases, with 15 bases sitting between them. CDR3 nucleotide sequence: TGTGCCAGCAGCTCCGGTGGGTCGGGCGACAATGAGCAGTTCTTC. This codes for CASSSGGSGDNEQFF.

The chain joins TRBV20-1 to TRBJ2-3, with D possibly called TRBD1 or TRBD2 (6 bases each). Germline V gives CDR1 DFQATT, CDR2 SNEGSKA (reference sequence). Trimming cost V 6 bases and J 5 bases, with 15 bases left between them. This CDR3 region has 13 residues. The CDR3 DNA reads TGCAGTGCCACGTGGGGGGCGGGAGATACGCAGTATTTT. This sequence encodes CSATWGAGDTQYF.

This clonotype showed up just a few times. The rearrangement joins TRBV19 to TRBJ1-1, with D perhaps TRBD1 (5 bases). CDR1 is LNHDA and CDR2 is SQIVND in the germline V gene (reference sequence). Trimming shortened V by 4 bases and J by 12 bases, and 15 bases separated the two germline ends. The CDR3 sequence is 12 residues long. Written as DNA, the CDR3 is TGTGCCAGTAGTAGCGGTGGGCAGGGACCTTTCTTT. Amino acids: CASSSGGQGPFF.

This clonotype was detected only a few times. The rearrangement joins TRBV20-1 to TRBJ2-7; 9 nucleotides match TRBD2. CDR1 is DFQATT and CDR2 is SNEGSKA in the germline V gene (reference sequence). J lost 7 bases, V lost 0 bases, and 10 bases had no gene match. The CDR3 has 15 amino acids. CDR3 DNA: TGCAGTGCTAGAGAGGGCGGGAGGGCCCCTGGAGAGCAGTACTTC. Protein: CSAREGGRAPGEQYF.

The table lists this clonotype with many counts. This sequence joins TRBV2 and TRBJ2-1; 7 positions match TRBD1. The V and J ends lost 5 bases and 7 bases, in that order; junction bases with no gene match: 8. The CDR3 runs to 14 residues. Per germline, CDR1 SNHLY and CDR2 FYNNEI. The CDR3: CASSYRGILNEQFF. The CDR3 DNA reads TGTGCCAGCAGTTACAGGGGTATATTGAATGAGCAGTTCTTC. Full variable domain (outside the CDR3, taken from reference TRBV2 and TRBJ2-1): EPEVTQTPSHQVTQMGQEVILRCVPISNHLYFYWYRQILGQKVEFLVSFYNNEISEKSEIFDDQFSVERPDGSNFTLKIRSTKLEDSAMYFCASSYRGILNEQFFGPGTRLTVL.

This clonotype was found many times. The gene calls are TRBV5-8 and TRBJ1-2; D possibly corresponds to TRBD1 (6 bases). The germline V gene has CDR1 SGHTS and CDR2 YDEGEE. V was pared by 4 bases and J by 1 base, with 14 bases between. This CDR3 is built from 15 residues. The CDR3 DNA reads as TGTGCCAGCAGCACCAGGGACATGTTTAACTATGGCTACACCTTC. It translates to CASSTRDMFNYGYTF.

At least ten counts were recorded for this clonotype. The chain is built from TRBV7-2 and TRBJ1-2, with D possibly TRBD1 on 5 matching bases. This CDR3 is 15 amino acids long. The germline V gene encodes CDR1 SGHTA and CDR2 FQGNSA. The V gene lost 6 bases and the J gene lost 4 bases, with 18 bases spanning the gap. In DNA form, the CDR3 reads TGTGCCAGCAGTGGGGGGGGGGTCAGGGTCTATGGCTACACCTTC. Translating it yields CASSGGGVRVYGYTF.